The 14 T cell receptor beta chains given below trace back to one sample, sequenced in a study of control samples from healthy donors and cancer patients. The repertoire was sequenced with immunoSEQ multiplex PCR; TCRdb's copy has only in-frame clones and lacks some. Counted here are 170,000 or so clones, about nine tenths occurring once; the ten biggest clones make up around 2%. The sequenced sample consisted of blood. The receptor source for this set is a woman between 35 and 50 years old in good health.

The rearrangement uses TRBV15 and TRBJ1-2; possibly TRBD1 for D (6 bases). The germline gives CDR1 LNHNV, CDR2 YYDKDF (reference sequence). The V end lost 5 bases, the J end lost 2 bases, and 12 bases lay between the germline ends. The CDR3 is 14 amino acids. CDR3 sequence (DNA): TGTGCCACCAGCTGGACCACAGGGAACTATGGCTACACCTTC. As protein: CATSWTTGNYGYTF.

The chain carries TRBV6-5 and TRBJ2-5, with D hard to call. The CDR3 spans 14 residues. Trimming took 2 bases from V and 7 from J, leaving 14 bases between them. Germline V gene sequence: CDR1 MNHEY, CDR2 SVGAGI. CDR3 loop: CASSYPDRFGTQYF. The CDR3 region has the DNA TGTGCCAGCAGTTACCCCGATAGGTTTGGGACCCAGTACTTC.

The chain carries TRBV2 and TRBJ1-1; TRBD1 matches 7 bases. Germline CDR1 is SNHLY and CDR2 is FYNNEI. The junction had 12 bases not matched to a gene; V was cut back by 9 bases and J by 5 bases. The CDR3 runs 14 residues. CDR3 protein: CARGELTGMTEAFF. The CDR3 DNA reads as TGTGCCAGGGGGGAGTTGACAGGGATGACTGAAGCTTTCTTT.

The J gene is TRBJ2-1, the V gene TRBV13; D might be TRBD1 or TRBD2, each matching 5 bases. The CDR3 is 13 amino acids. V shed 0 bases and J shed 8 bases, with 8 bases lying between them. Germline CDR1 and CDR2: PRHDT and FYEKMQ (reference sequence). Written as DNA, the CDR3 is TGTGCCAGCAGCTTAGGCCGGGGCGATGAGCAGTTCTTC. It encodes CASSLGRGDEQFF.

This clone came up a few times. CDR3 protein: CASSLGGSGANYGYTF. The CDR3, as DNA: TGTGCCAGCAGTTTAGGTGGCTCAGGGGCGAACTATGGCTACACCTTC. V usage is TRBV27 and J usage is TRBJ1-2; TRBD1 is a possible D gene (6 bases). Germline CDR1 reads MNHEY; CDR2 reads SMNVEV (reference sequence). This CDR3 spans 16 amino acids. Trimming pared 2 bases from V and 2 bases from J, leaving 15 bases between.

This chain uses TRBV25-1 with TRBJ1-2; the D gene is possibly TRBD1 (6 bases). CDR1 and CDR2 from the germline V gene are MGHDK and SYGVNS. V was cut by 5 bases and J by 8 bases, with 12 bases left in between. CDR3 length: 12 amino acids. Here the CDR3 reads CASSQQTGGYTF. In DNA form, the CDR3 reads TGTGCCAGCAGTCAACAGACAGGAGGCTACACCTTC.

This clone has a handful of counts. The chain combines TRBV10-3 with TRBJ2-1; 7 bases map to TRBD1. Trimming at V came to 2 bases and at J to 5 bases, leaving 6 bases not matched to a gene. From germline, CDR1 is ENHRY and CDR2 SYGVKD. The CDR3 sequence is 15 residues long. CDR3 region: CAISENGGQNNEQFF. The CDR3 DNA sequence: TGTGCCATCAGTGAGAATGGGGGACAGAACAATGAGCAGTTCTTC.

This clone was detected once. The rearrangement uses TRBV5-6 and TRBJ1-6; D perhaps matches TRBD1 (5 bases). V lost 0 bases and J 7 bases, leaving 8 bases between the germline ends. There are 14 residues in the CDR3. Germline V CDR1 and CDR2: SGHDT, YYEEEE. Written as DNA, the CDR3 is TGTGCCAGCAGCTTGGGGACAACAAATTCACCCCTCCACTTT. This translates into CASSLGTTNSPLHF.

The chain couples TRBV5-4 to TRBJ1-5; no firm D call. This CDR3 is 15 amino acids long. CDR1 and CDR2 from the germline V gene are SGHNT and YYREEE (reference sequence). Trimming took 0 bases from V and 0 from J, leaving 7 bases between them. CDR3 sequence (DNA): TGTGCCAGCAGCTTGGAACCGTATAGCAATCAGCCCCAGCATTTT. Translating it yields CASSLEPYSNQPQHF.

The V and J genes are TRBV7-3 and TRBJ2-3, with a possible D match to TRBD2 (6 bases). This CDR3 has 16 residues. V lost 4 bases and J 1 base, leaving 15 bases between the germline ends. Germline V lookup: CDR1 SGHTA, CDR2 FQGTGA. The DNA of the CDR3 is TGTGCCAGCAGCTCTTCCGGGGGTATGGGCACAGATACGCAGTATTTT. Amino acid sequence: CASSSSGGMGTDTQYF. Variable domain in full (rest from reference TRBV7-3 and TRBJ2-3): GAGVSQTPSNKVTEKGKYVELRCDPISGHTALYWYRQSLGQGPEFLIYFQGTGAADDSGLPNDRFFAVRPEGSVSTLKIQRTERGDSAVYLCASSSSGGMGTDTQYFGPGTRLTVL.

The rearrangement joins TRBV29-1 to TRBJ1-3; D is ambiguous. V lost 5 bases to trimming and J lost 0 bases, with 8 bases between them. Germline V gene lookup returns CDR1 SQVTM and CDR2 ANQGSEA. The CDR3 is 13 amino acids. CDR3 coding DNA: TGCAGCGTTACGGGCCTCTCTGGAAACACCATATATTTT. It codes for CSVTGLSGNTIYF.

V usage is TRBV6-5 and J usage is TRBJ1-1; D ambiguous. This CDR3 region has 11 residues. V lost 8 bases and J lost 3, with 7 bases in between. CDR1 and CDR2 from the germline V gene are MNHEY and SVGAGI. The CDR3 DNA is TGTGCCAGCGGAGGTTACACTGAAGCTTTCTTT. Translated, it gives CASGGYTEAFF.

This sequence joins TRBV7-9 and TRBJ2-7; D not resolved. The CDR3 loop spans 13 amino acids. Germline V gene data show CDR1 as SEHNR and CDR2 as FQNEAQ (reference sequence). V shed 7 bases and J shed 1 base, with 11 bases lying between them. The CDR3 DNA reads TGTGCCAGCACTCGCGGTTATTCCTACGAGCAGTACTTC. Translation gives CASTRGYSYEQYF. The whole variable domain, remainder taken from reference TRBV7-9 and TRBJ2-7, is DTGVSQNPRHKITKRGQNVTFRCDPISEHNRLYWYRQTLGQGPEFLTYFQNEAQLEKSRLLSDRFSAERPKGSFSTLEIQRTEQGDSAMYLCASTRGYSYEQYFGPGTRLTVT.

The gene calls are TRBV27 and TRBJ1-5; D unclear. In germline, CDR1 is MNHEY, CDR2 SMNVEV (reference sequence). V lost 6 bases to trimming and J lost 7 bases, with 13 bases between them. The CDR3 covers 13 residues. CDR3 coding DNA: TGTGCCAGCAGCCCTACAGTTCAACAGCCCCAGCATTTT. Residues: CASSPTVQQPQHF.